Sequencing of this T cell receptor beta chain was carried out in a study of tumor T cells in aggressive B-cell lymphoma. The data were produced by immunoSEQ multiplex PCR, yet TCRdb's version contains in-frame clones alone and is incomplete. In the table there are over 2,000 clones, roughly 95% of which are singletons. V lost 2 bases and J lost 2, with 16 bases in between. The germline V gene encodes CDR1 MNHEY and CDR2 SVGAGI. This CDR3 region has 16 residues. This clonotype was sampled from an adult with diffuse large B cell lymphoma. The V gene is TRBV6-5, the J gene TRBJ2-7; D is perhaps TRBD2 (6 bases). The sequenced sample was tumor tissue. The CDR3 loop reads CASSYTPGTPTYEQYF. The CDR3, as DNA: TGTGCCAGCAGTTACACACCCGGGACTCCGACCTACGAGCAGTACTTC.